These T cell receptor beta chains were read from a single sample in a study of blood T cells in healthy people across ages. MiXCR was run by TCRdb on the 5' RACE reads, yielding one entry per CDR3 protein. Of under 2,000,000 distinct CDR3 sequences listed, around 50% were seen once; the top ten hold approximately 2%. The sample consisted of blood. These receptors originate from a woman between 40 and 50 years old in good health. The CDR3 runs from the conserved cysteine through the conserved F or W. A D gene is named only where the DNA matches it firmly. A row's size may be missing; if present it is once, few, many or a size class.

CDR3 protein,CDR3 DNA,D gene,clone size,J gene,V gene
CASSAQPDFNEQFF,TGTGCCAGCAGCGCGCAACCAGACTTCAATGAGCAGTTCTTC,NA,many,TRBJ2-1,TRBV9
CASSAPGRGGYTF,TGTGCCAGCAGCGCCCCTGGCCGGGGGGGCTACACCTTC,NA,NA,TRBJ1-2,TRBV5-4
CSARDWGLTPDRYNSPLHF,TGCAGTGCTAGAGATTGGGGCCTCACGCCCGACCGCTATAATTCACCCCTCCACTTT,NA,NA,TRBJ1-6,TRBV20-1
CASSFRGKTEAFF,TGTGCCAGCAGTTTCAGGGGGAAAACTGAAGCTTTCTTT,TRBD1,few,TRBJ1-1,TRBV27
CASEGAPNEQFF,TGTGCCAGCGAGGGGGCGCCCAATGAGCAGTTCTTC,TRBD1,NA,TRBJ2-1,TRBV27
CASSQFSEQFF,TGTGCCAGCAGCCAGTTCTCTGAGCAGTTCTTC,NA,NA,TRBJ2-1,TRBV3-1
CASSLGNRGPAYEQYF,TGTGCCAGCAGCTTAGGAAACAGGGGGCCTGCCTACGAGCAGTACTTC,TRBD1,NA,TRBJ2-7,TRBV11-2
CASSPLAGGSYQETQYF,TGTGCCAGTAGTCCACTAGCGGGGGGCTCGTACCAAGAGACCCAGTACTTC,TRBD2,NA,TRBJ2-5,TRBV19
CASSGGLAGARSTDTQYF,TGTGCCAGCAGTGGGGGACTAGCGGGGGCTCGGAGCACAGATACGCAGTATTTT,TRBD2,NA,TRBJ2-3,TRBV2
CASSPGTAFYNEQFF,TGTGCCAGCAGCCCCGGGACAGCGTTTTACAATGAGCAGTTCTTC,TRBD1,NA,TRBJ2-1,TRBV6-2/TRBV6-3
CASSLFGRAIPNTIYF,TGTGCCAGCAGCTTATTTGGCAGGGCCATTCCAAACACCATATATTTT,NA,NA,TRBJ1-3,TRBV7-2
CASSLIGEGIDTQYF,TGTGCCAGCAGCTTAATTGGGGAGGGTATAGATACGCAGTATTTT,TRBD2,NA,TRBJ2-3,TRBV7-3
CASIPGWGATNYGYTF,TGTGCCAGCATCCCTGGGTGGGGCGCAACTAACTATGGCTACACCTTC,NA,NA,TRBJ1-2,TRBV12-3/TRBV12-4
CASSLSVSSGANVLTF,TGTGCCAGCAGCTTAAGTGTCAGCTCTGGGGCCAACGTCCTGACTTTC,NA,NA,TRBJ2-6,TRBV7-3
CASSLKFGTGTTNEQFF,TGTGCCAGCAGCTTAAAGTTCGGGACAGGAACTACCAATGAGCAGTTCTTC,TRBD1,few,TRBJ2-1,TRBV11-2
CASSLAGAFTDMQYF,TGCGCCAGCAGCTTAGCGGGGGCCTTCACAGATATGCAGTATTTT,TRBD2,NA,TRBJ2-3,TRBV5-1
CASSYGRATQETQFF,TGTGCCAGTTCGTATGGCAGGGCCACGCAAGAGACCCAGTTCTTC,NA,NA,TRBJ2-1,TRBV2
CASSHRGVGEKLFF,TGTGCCAGCAGCCACAGGGGAGTAGGAGAAAAACTGTTTTTT,NA,NA,TRBJ1-4,TRBV4-2
CASSQAGDREQYF,TGTGCCAGCAGCCAAGCGGGGGATCGCGAGCAGTACTTC,NA,few,TRBJ2-7,TRBV3-1
CASSLTSGGLAGANYNEQFF,TGTGCCAGCAGCCTAACCTCCGGGGGACTAGCGGGGGCGAACTACAATGAGCAGTTCTTC,TRBD2,few,TRBJ2-1,TRBV13
CASSPTEYTEAFF,TGTGCCAGCAGCCCGACAGAGTACACTGAAGCTTTCTTT,NA,few,TRBJ1-1,TRBV6-2/TRBV6-3
CASSPPGLAGKETQYF,TGTGCCAGCAGCCCTCCCGGACTAGCGGGGAAAGAGACCCAGTACTTC,TRBD2,few,TRBJ2-5,TRBV7-2
CASTPITGGFGETQYF,TGTGCCAGCACCCCAATCACAGGGGGCTTCGGGGAGACCCAGTACTTC,TRBD1,NA,TRBJ2-5,TRBV6-1
CASSINGGVRPDTQYF,TGTGCCAGCAGTATTAATGGGGGCGTAAGGCCAGATACGCAGTATTTT,NA,NA,TRBJ2-3,TRBV28
CSAAGTGALGVQETQYF,TGCAGTGCTGCCGGGACAGGGGCGTTAGGGGTCCAAGAGACCCAGTACTTC,TRBD1,NA,TRBJ2-5,TRBV20-1
CASSSHAPRLETQYF,TGCGCCAGCAGCTCCCATGCCCCCCGCCTAGAGACCCAGTACTTC,NA,NA,TRBJ2-5,TRBV5-1
CASSLGEADSYEQYF,TGCGCCAGCAGCTTGGGGGAGGCGGATTCCTACGAGCAGTACTTC,NA,NA,TRBJ2-7,TRBV5-1
CASSPGPGEETQYF,TGTGCCAGCTCTCCGGGACCCGGAGAAGAGACCCAGTACTTC,NA,NA,TRBJ2-5,TRBV18
CASSIRQAYTDTQYF,TGTGCCAGCAGCATTCGACAGGCTTACACAGATACGCAGTATTTT,NA,NA,TRBJ2-3,TRBV7-2
CASSEGGTEQYF,TGTGCCAGCAGCGAAGGTGGCACCGAGCAGTACTTC,NA,few,TRBJ2-7,TRBV6-1
CAISDSGISYELYF,TGTGCCATCAGTGATTCCGGTATCTCCTACGAGCTGTACTTC,NA,NA,TRBJ2-7,TRBV10-3
CASCWVGGGGDREQFF,TGTGCCAGCTGCTGGGTCGGCGGCGGGGGAGATAGGGAGCAGTTCTTC,TRBD2,few,TRBJ2-1,TRBV6-2/TRBV6-3
CASRSGGTNNSPLHF,TGTGCCAGTAGATCCGGGGGGACAAATAATTCACCCCTCCACTTT,NA,NA,TRBJ1-6,TRBV19
CASSLATSRTYEQYF,TGTGCCAGCAGTTTAGCAACTAGCCGAACCTACGAGCAGTACTTC,NA,NA,TRBJ2-7,TRBV12-3/TRBV12-4
CASSLIGRGMNNSPLHF,TGCGCCAGCAGCTTAATTGGCAGGGGGATGAATAATTCACCCCTCCACTTT,TRBD1,once,TRBJ1-6,TRBV5-1
CSAAHQGGETQYF,TGCAGTGCCGCCCATCAAGGCGGAGAGACCCAGTACTTC,NA,few,TRBJ2-5,TRBV20-1
CSVADTGSTDTQYF,TGCAGCGTTGCCGATACAGGGAGCACAGATACGCAGTATTTT,NA,NA,TRBJ2-3,TRBV29-1
CASTGDNQPQHF,TGTGCCAGTACAGGGGACAATCAGCCCCAGCATTTT,TRBD1,NA,TRBJ1-5,TRBV6-6
CAIQTASGDNSYNEQFF,TGTGCCATCCAAACGGCTAGCGGGGACAACTCCTACAATGAGCAGTTCTTC,TRBD2,once,TRBJ2-1,TRBV6-2/TRBV6-3
CASSLDSGSFADTQYF,TGTGCCAGCAGCTTAGATTCAGGGAGTTTTGCAGATACGCAGTATTTT,NA,NA,TRBJ2-3,TRBV7-9
CASRKRGLSYNEQFF,TGCGCCAGCAGAAAGCGGGGGCTCTCCTACAATGAGCAGTTCTTC,TRBD2,few,TRBJ2-1,TRBV4-1
CSARKRGRAQPQHF,TGCAGTGCTAGAAAACGGGGCAGGGCTCAGCCCCAGCATTTT,NA,NA,TRBJ1-5,TRBV20-1
CASSPRLAGGKNTQYF,TGTGCCAGCAGCCCTAGACTAGCGGGGGGGAAAAATACGCAGTATTTT,TRBD2,NA,TRBJ2-3,TRBV7-2
CASSRDTGVVNNEQFF,TGTGCCAGCAGTCGTGACACAGGGGTTGTGAACAATGAGCAGTTCTTC,TRBD1,NA,TRBJ2-1,TRBV6-5
CSARTGGRSYGYTF,TGCAGTGCTAGAACAGGGGGCCGGAGCTATGGCTACACCTTC,TRBD1,NA,TRBJ1-2,TRBV20-1
CASSVGSGRQETQYF,TGTGCCAGCAGCGTAGGGAGCGGGCGCCAAGAGACCCAGTACTTC,NA,NA,TRBJ2-5,TRBV9
CASSWVVSNEQFF,TGTGCCAGCAGCTGGGTGGTGAGCAATGAGCAGTTCTTC,NA,NA,TRBJ2-1,TRBV5-6
CATTRDLKETQYF,TGTGCCACCACAAGGGACTTAAAAGAGACCCAGTACTTC,NA,few,TRBJ2-5,TRBV2
CSVPRLAGSTDTQYF,TGCAGCGTTCCGCGCTTAGCGGGGAGCACAGATACGCAGTATTTT,TRBD2,NA,TRBJ2-3,TRBV29-1
CASSYGQGDGETQYF,TGTGCCAGCAGTTACGGACAGGGCGATGGGGAGACCCAGTACTTC,TRBD1,few,TRBJ2-5,TRBV6-5
CASRTLYGYTF,TGTGCCAGCAGGACCCTTTATGGCTACACCTTC,NA,few,TRBJ1-2,TRBV12-3/TRBV12-4
CASSPRTGGPQETQYF,TGTGCCAGCTCACCACGGACGGGGGGCCCACAAGAGACCCAGTACTTC,NA,once,TRBJ2-5,TRBV18